The 24 T cell receptor beta chains below come from one sample, sequenced in a study of blood T cell repertoires in COVID-19. TCRdb's copy holds only in-frame clones and misses some; the assay was immunoSEQ multiplex PCR. The sample lists around 120,000 clones; 87% were seen once. Sequenced material: peripheral blood. Every receptor here comes from a human donor in a cohort sampled during active COVID-19.

DNA for the CDR3: TGTGCCAGCAGCCTACCAGGGGCGGAAGCTTTCTTT. This sequence encodes CASSLPGAEAFF. The chain employs TRBV11-2 and TRBJ1-1; D is perhaps TRBD1 (6 bases). This CDR3 has 12 residues. Trimming removed 5 bases from V and 8 bases from J, with 12 bases in between. Germline CDR1 is SGHAT and CDR2 is FQNNGV.

The rearrangement links TRBV28 to TRBJ2-2; possibly TRBD1 for D (6 bases). The CDR3 is made up of 13 amino acids. The germline V gene encodes CDR1 MDHEN and CDR2 SYDVKM. DNA for the CDR3: TGTGGTATCAGGGGTCCGAACACCGGGGAGCTGTTTTTT. It specifies CGIRGPNTGELFF.

This clone has a count of ten or more. The J gene is TRBJ1-1, the V gene TRBV9, with D maybe TRBD1 (6 bases). The length of the CDR3 is 16 residues. V lost 6 bases, J lost 4 bases, and 22 bases lay in between. Germline assignment: CDR1 SGDLS and CDR2 YYNGEE. The CDR3 spells CASTRGAGVYRTEAFF. CDR3 nucleotides: TGTGCCAGCACCCGGGGGGCAGGGGTATATCGCACTGAAGCTTTCTTT.

This clone was observed once. The gene calls are TRBV27 and TRBJ2-7; TRBD2 matches at 12 bases. This CDR3 comprises 18 residues. Germline V gene sequence: CDR1 MNHEY, CDR2 SMNVEV (reference sequence). V lost 4 bases, J lost 0 bases, and 10 bases stayed unmatched. CDR3 loop: CASSSAGLAGGVSYEQYF. The CDR3 DNA follows: TGTGCCAGCAGTTCGGCGGGGCTAGCGGGAGGGGTCTCCTACGAGCAGTACTTC.

The J gene is TRBJ2-1, the V gene TRBV6-5, with TRBD1 identical over 8 bases. Trimming cost V 8 bases and J 4 bases; bases outside gene matches: 4. CDR1 MNHEY and CDR2 SVGAGI come from the germline V gene. CDR3 length: 13 residues. For the CDR3, the DNA is TGTGCCAGCGGACAGGGAATATACAATGAGCAGTTCTTC. Its translation: CASGQGIYNEQFF.

The rearrangement joins TRBV28 to TRBJ1-5; D is ambiguous. V was clipped by 3 bases and J by 3 bases, with 18 bases between them. The CDR3 consists of 17 residues. CDR1 and CDR2 (germline): MDHEN, SYDVKM. The CDR3 DNA is TGTGCCAGCAGTTTGAGAGAGGGTTTCCTTTCCAATCAGCCCCAGCATTTT. This gives the protein CASSLREGFLSNQPQHF. Drawing the rest from reference TRBV28 and TRBJ1-5, the complete variable domain is DVKVTQSSRYLVKRTGEKVFLECVQDMDHENMFWYRQDPGLGLRLIYFSYDVKMKEKGDIPEGYSVSREKKERFSLILESASTNQTSMYLCASSLREGFLSNQPQHFGDGTRLSIL.

V and J are TRBV11-3 and TRBJ1-4; D may be TRBD1 (6 bases). This CDR3 is built from 15 residues. Germline V gives CDR1 SGHNT, CDR2 YENEEA. Trimming took off 3 bases at V and 5 bases at J, with 13 bases between the two ends. DNA of the CDR3: TGTGCCAGCAGCTTGAACGGACAGCCGAATGAAAAACTGTTTTTT. It encodes CASSLNGQPNEKLFF.

J is TRBJ1-6 and V is TRBV5-1, with 11 positions matching TRBD1. This CDR3 spans 14 amino acids. Unmatched junction bases numbered 4, after V lost 4 bases and J lost 10 bases. CDR1 SGHRS and CDR2 YFSETQ come from the germline V gene. For the CDR3, the DNA is TGCGCCAGCAGCGGGGGACAGGGGGGGTCACCCCTCCACTTT. Its translation is CASSGGQGGSPLHF.

V usage is TRBV5-4 and J usage is TRBJ2-7, with TRBD1 identical over 8 bases. Losses at the gene ends were 4 bases for V and 2 bases for J; bases not matched to a gene: 8. CDR1 and CDR2 (germline): SGHNT, YYREEE (reference sequence). The CDR3 spans 15 residues. Written as DNA, the CDR3 is TGTGCCAGCAGCGCCTGGGTGGACAGGGCCTACGAGCAGTACTTC. It translates to CASSAWVDRAYEQYF.

This clone was detected only a few times. This rearrangement joins TRBV9 to TRBJ1-5; unclear D gene. CDR1 SGDLS and CDR2 YYNGEE come from the germline V gene. The V end lost 1 base, the J end lost 3 bases, and 5 bases lay between the germline ends. The length of the CDR3 is 13 residues. The CDR3 loop reads CASSVNTNQPQHF. CDR3 DNA: TGTGCCAGCAGCGTAAACACCAATCAGCCCCAGCATTTT.

The rearrangement joins TRBV29-1 to TRBJ1-6, with 10 nucleotides matching TRBD1. Germline lookup yields CDR1 SQVTM and CDR2 ANQGSEA. J was trimmed by 3 bases and V by 7 bases; bases with no gene match: 6. The CDR3 is 15 amino acids. The DNA of the CDR3 is TGCAGCGCCCTGACAGGGGGCGACTATAATTCACCCCTCCACTTT. It codes for CSALTGGDYNSPLHF.

The chain recombines TRBV7-6 with TRBJ1-1, with D perhaps TRBD1 (6 bases). Germline loops: CDR1 SGHVS, CDR2 FNYEAQ. CDR3 length: 13 amino acids. Trimming took 6 bases from V and 5 from J, leaving 13 bases between them. CDR3 sequence: CASSPERGTEAFF. DNA of the CDR3: TGTGCCAGCAGTCCGGAAAGGGGGACTGAAGCTTTCTTT.

This chain joins TRBV12-5 and TRBJ2-6; 8 bases align to TRBD2. Losses at the gene ends were 0 bases for V and 2 bases for J; bases not matched to a gene: 3. The CDR3 length is 17 residues. CDR1 and CDR2 from the germline V gene are LGHNT and FRNRAP. The CDR3 region has the DNA TGTGCTAGTGGTTTGGTCCCCGGGGGGGCTGGGGCCAACGTCCTGACTTTC. It is translated as CASGLVPGGAGANVLTF.

The chain is built from TRBV11-3 and TRBJ2-5; 7 bases map to TRBD2. V trimming: 2 bases; J trimming: 5 bases; junction bases outside the gene matches: 8. Germline V gives CDR1 SGHNT, CDR2 YENEEA. This CDR3 spans 15 amino acids. As DNA, the CDR3 is TGTGCCAGCAGCTTATCGGGACTAATAGGGGAGACCCAGTACTTC. It encodes CASSLSGLIGETQYF.

The chain employs TRBV2 and TRBJ2-1, with 7 bases lining up with TRBD1. The ends lost 4 bases at V and 6 bases at J; junction bases unmatched: 12. CDR1 and CDR2 from the germline V gene are SNHLY and FYNNEI. This CDR3 contains 16 residues. The chain's CDR3 is CASSALARRQGNEQFF. The CDR3 DNA reads TGTGCCAGCAGTGCCCTCGCTAGGAGACAGGGCAATGAGCAGTTCTTC.

The chain employs TRBV7-3 and TRBJ2-7, with 7 bases aligning to TRBD1. Trimming cost V 4 bases and J 9 bases; bases outside gene matches: 9. Germline lookup yields CDR1 SGHTA and CDR2 FQGTGA. The CDR3 contains 13 residues. The CDR3 nucleotides are TGTGCCAGCAGCTCCCTGTCGACAGGGCTGCAGTACTTC. It specifies CASSSLSTGLQYF.

The chain carries TRBV27 and TRBJ2-5, with TRBD1 matching over 9 bases. CDR3 length: 16 residues. The V gene's germline CDR1 is MNHEY and CDR2 SMNVEV (reference sequence). V shed 3 bases and J 5 bases; nucleotides not matched to a gene: 10. The DNA of the CDR3 is TGTGCCAGCAGTTTTAGGACAGGGGATATCCTGGAGACCCAGTACTTC. It yields the protein CASSFRTGDILETQYF.

This chain joins TRBV7-6 and TRBJ2-2, with a weak D call TRBD2 (5 bases). The CDR3 is 16 amino acids. Per germline, CDR1 SGHVS and CDR2 FNYEAQ. The V gene lost 0 bases and the J gene lost 0 bases, with 8 bases spanning the gap. CDR3 coding DNA: TGTGCCAGCAGCTTAGCAGGGAGAGCGAACACCGGGGAGCTGTTTTTT. Protein sequence: CASSLAGRANTGELFF.

The V call is TRBV2, the J call TRBJ2-1; 9 bases match TRBD2. The ends lost 4 bases at V and 2 bases at J; junction bases unmatched: 6. The CDR3 runs 16 residues. Germline CDR1 SNHLY, CDR2 FYNNEI. This CDR3 is CASSVRAGGTYNEQFF. Here the CDR3 DNA reads TGTGCCAGCAGTGTGAGGGCGGGGGGGACCTACAATGAGCAGTTCTTC.

The chain has TRBV6-4 and TRBJ1-1; TRBD1 matches 7 bases. V was clipped by 7 bases and J by 4 bases; unmatched bases: 9. The CDR3 loop spans 14 amino acids. The germline V gene has CDR1 MRHNA and CDR2 SNTAGT. In DNA form, the CDR3 reads TGTGCCAGCACTCCCGACAGGGAGTCCACTGAAGCTTTCTTT. Amino acids: CASTPDRESTEAFF.

The V call is TRBV7-3, the J call TRBJ2-7; perhaps TRBD1 as D (5 bases). CDR1 is SGHTA and CDR2 is FQGTGA in the germline V gene. This CDR3 has 14 residues. V lost 5 bases to trimming and J lost 3 bases, with 14 bases between them. The CDR3 region is CASSVGAGIYEQYF. CDR3 coding DNA: TGTGCCAGCAGCGTAGGGGCAGGGATCTACGAGCAGTACTTC.

The chain's CDR3 is CASSSDRGLEDQPQHF. CDR3 sequence (DNA): TGTGCCAGTAGTTCAGACCGGGGTTTGGAAGATCAGCCCCAGCATTTT. The J gene is TRBJ1-5, the V gene TRBV19; D unclear. The CDR3 runs 16 residues. Per the germline V gene, CDR1 is LNHDA and CDR2 is SQIVND (reference sequence). V was clipped by 5 bases and J by 5 bases, with 19 bases between them.

This chain joins TRBV19 and TRBJ2-5; 10 nucleotides line up with TRBD1. The CDR3 has 15 amino acids. Unmatched junction bases numbered 5, after V lost 4 bases and J lost 3 bases. Germline V lookup: CDR1 LNHDA, CDR2 SQIVND (reference sequence). The chain's CDR3 is CASSTTGQGKETQYF. In DNA, the CDR3 is TGTGCCAGTAGTACGACGGGACAGGGGAAAGAGACCCAGTACTTC.

The count of this clone is one. The CDR3 sequence is CASSLRVPRGWSYEQYF. As DNA, the CDR3 is TGTGCCAGCAGCTTAAGAGTTCCCAGGGGTTGGTCCTACGAGCAGTACTTC. The chain couples TRBV7-3 to TRBJ2-7, with a weak D call TRBD1 (6 bases). V was shortened by 1 base and J by 1 base, with 17 bases between the two germline ends. CDR3 length: 17 amino acids. The germline CDR1 and CDR2 sequences are SGHTA and FQGTGA.